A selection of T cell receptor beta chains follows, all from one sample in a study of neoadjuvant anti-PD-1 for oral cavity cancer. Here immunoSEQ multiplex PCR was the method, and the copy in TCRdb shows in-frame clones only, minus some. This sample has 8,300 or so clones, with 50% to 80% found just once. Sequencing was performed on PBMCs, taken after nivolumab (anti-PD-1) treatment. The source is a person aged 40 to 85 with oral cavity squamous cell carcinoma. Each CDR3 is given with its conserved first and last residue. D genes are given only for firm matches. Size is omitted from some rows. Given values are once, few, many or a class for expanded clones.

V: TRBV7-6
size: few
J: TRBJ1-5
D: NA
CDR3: CASSLSSVNQPQHF
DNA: TGTGCCAGCAGCTTATCCAGCGTCAATCAGCCCCAGCATTTT

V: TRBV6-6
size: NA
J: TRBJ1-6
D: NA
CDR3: CASSYTQGNSPLHF
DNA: TGTGCCAGCAGTTACACCCAGGGGAATTCACCCCTCCACTTT

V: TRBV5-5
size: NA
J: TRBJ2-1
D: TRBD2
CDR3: CASSKGEGSYNEQFF
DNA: TGTGCCAGCAGCAAAGGGGAGGGCTCCTACAATGAGCAGTTCTTC

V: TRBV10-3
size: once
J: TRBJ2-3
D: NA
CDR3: CAIRTFGVGSQGTDTQYF
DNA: TGTGCCATCAGAACGTTTGGGGTGGGGTCCCAGGGGACAGATACGCAGTATTTT

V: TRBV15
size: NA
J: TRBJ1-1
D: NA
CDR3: CATSTKNVRQDEAFF
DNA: TGTGCCACCAGCACTAAAAACGTGAGACAGGATGAAGCTTTCTTT

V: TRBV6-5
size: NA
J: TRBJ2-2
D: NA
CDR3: CASTPRGSGELFF
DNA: TGTGCCAGCACTCCAAGAGGGTCCGGGGAGCTGTTTTTT

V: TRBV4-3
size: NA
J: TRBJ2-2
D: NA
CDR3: CASSQEGGDGELFF
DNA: TGCGCCAGCAGCCAAGAGGGCGGGGACGGGGAGCTGTTTTTT

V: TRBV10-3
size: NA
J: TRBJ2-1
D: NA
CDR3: CAILVQAYNEQFF
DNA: TGTGCCATTCTAGTGCAGGCCTACAATGAGCAGTTCTTC

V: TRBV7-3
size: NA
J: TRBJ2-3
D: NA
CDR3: CASSLLGGATDTQYF
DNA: TGTGCCAGCAGCTTACTGGGCGGGGCGACAGATACGCAGTATTTT

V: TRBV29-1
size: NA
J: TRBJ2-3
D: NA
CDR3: CSGRGGPSTDTQYF
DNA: TGCAGCGGAAGGGGGGGTCCTAGCACAGATACGCAGTATTTT

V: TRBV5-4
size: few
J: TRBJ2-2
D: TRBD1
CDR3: CASSSRTGNTGELFF
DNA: TGTGCCAGCAGCTCGAGGACAGGGAACACCGGGGAGCTGTTTTTT

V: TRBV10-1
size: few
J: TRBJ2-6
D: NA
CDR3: CATSGGGPGANVLTF
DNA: TGCGCCACCTCAGGTGGGGGGCCTGGGGCCAACGTCCTGACTTTC

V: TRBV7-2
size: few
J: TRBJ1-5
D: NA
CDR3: CASSVRVNSNQPQHF
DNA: TGTGCCAGCAGCGTAAGGGTGAATAGCAATCAGCCCCAGCATTTT

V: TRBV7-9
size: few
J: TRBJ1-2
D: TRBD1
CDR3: CASSFGTAYGYTF
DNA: TGTGCCAGCAGCTTCGGGACAGCCTATGGCTACACCTTC

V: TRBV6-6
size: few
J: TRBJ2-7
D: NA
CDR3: CASGGVLDYEQYF
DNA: TGTGCCAGCGGTGGGGTATTGGACTACGAGCAGTACTTC

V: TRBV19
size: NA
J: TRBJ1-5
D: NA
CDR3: CASSIAPNQPQHF
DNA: TGTGCCAGTAGTATAGCTCCTAATCAGCCCCAGCATTTT

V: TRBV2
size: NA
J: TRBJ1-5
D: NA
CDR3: CASSTGTSNQPQHF
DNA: TGTGCCAGCAGCACTGGGACAAGCAATCAGCCCCAGCATTTT

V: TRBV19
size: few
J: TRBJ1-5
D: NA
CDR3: CASSILGGDQHF
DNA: TGTGCCAGTAGTATCTTGGGCGGGGATCAACATTTT

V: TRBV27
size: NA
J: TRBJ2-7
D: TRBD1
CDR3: CASSSSGQRGEQYF
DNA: TGTGCCAGCAGTTCCTCGGGACAGAGGGGCGAGCAGTACTTC

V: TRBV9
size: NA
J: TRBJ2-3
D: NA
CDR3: CASSFNTDTQYF
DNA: TGTGCCAGCAGCTTCAACACAGATACGCAGTATTTT

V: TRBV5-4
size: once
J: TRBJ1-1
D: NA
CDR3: CASSLRGGPANTEAFF
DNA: TGTGCCAGCAGCTTGCGCGGGGGCCCGGCGAACACTGAAGCTTTCTTT

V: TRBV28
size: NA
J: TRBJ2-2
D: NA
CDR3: CATEYLSGSTGELFF
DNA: TGTGCCACCGAGTATTTATCAGGATCCACCGGGGAGCTGTTTTTT

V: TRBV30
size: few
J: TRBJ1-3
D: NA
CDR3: CAWKQVGNTIYF
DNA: TGTGCCTGGAAACAGGTTGGAAACACCATATATTTT

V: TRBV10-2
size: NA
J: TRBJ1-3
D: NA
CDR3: CASSPAISGNTIYF
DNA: TGCGCCAGCAGTCCCGCTATCTCTGGAAACACCATATATTTT

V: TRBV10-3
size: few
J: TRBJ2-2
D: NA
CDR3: CAISGATNTGATGELFF
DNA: TGTGCCATCAGTGGGGCGACCAACACAGGAGCCACCGGGGAGCTGTTTTTT

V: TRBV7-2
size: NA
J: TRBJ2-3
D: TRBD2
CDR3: CASSLAGGGGTDTQYF
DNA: TGTGCCAGCAGCTTAGCCGGCGGGGGGGGCACAGATACGCAGTATTTT

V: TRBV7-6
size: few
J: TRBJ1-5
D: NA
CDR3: CASSLEGVRGQPQHF
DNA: TGTGCCAGCAGCTTAGAAGGTGTTCGAGGGCAGCCCCAGCATTTT

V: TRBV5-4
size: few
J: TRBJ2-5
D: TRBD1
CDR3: CASSSNRGQETQYF
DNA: TGTGCCAGCAGCTCGAACAGGGGGCAGGAGACCCAGTACTTC

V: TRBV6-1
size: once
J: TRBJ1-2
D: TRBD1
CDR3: CAGDIRGRDGGYTF
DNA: TGTGCCGGGGACATCAGGGGGCGCGATGGTGGCTACACCTTC

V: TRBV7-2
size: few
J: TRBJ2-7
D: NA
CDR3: CASSLVGRDEQYF
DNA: TGTGCCAGCAGCTTAGTGGGTCGGGACGAGCAGTACTTC

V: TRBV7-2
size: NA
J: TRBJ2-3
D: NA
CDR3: CASRKLGRTSTDTQYF
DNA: TGTGCCAGCAGAAAGTTGGGACGGACAAGCACAGATACGCAGTATTTT

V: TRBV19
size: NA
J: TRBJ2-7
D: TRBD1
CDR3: CASSNRQGGPYEQYF
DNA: TGTGCCAGTAGTAACCGACAGGGTGGCCCCTACGAGCAGTACTTC

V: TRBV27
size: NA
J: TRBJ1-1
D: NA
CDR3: CASKISGALNTEAFF
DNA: TGTGCCAGCAAAATTTCGGGGGCCTTGAACACTGAAGCTTTCTTT

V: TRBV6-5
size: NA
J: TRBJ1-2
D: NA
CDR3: CASSYVWAGPGYTF
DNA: TGTGCCAGCAGTTACGTTTGGGCAGGCCCAGGCTACACCTTC

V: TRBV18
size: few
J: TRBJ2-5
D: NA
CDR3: CASSWGPQETQYF
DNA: TGTGCCAGCTCATGGGGGCCCCAAGAGACCCAGTACTTC

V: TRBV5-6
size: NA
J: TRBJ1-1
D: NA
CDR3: CASSLPVGETAFF
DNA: TGTGCCAGCAGCTTGCCGGTAGGGGAGACAGCTTTCTTT

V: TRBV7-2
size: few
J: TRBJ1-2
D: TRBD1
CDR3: CASSSRGINYGYTF
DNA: TGTGCCAGCAGCTCCAGGGGGATCAACTATGGCTACACCTTC

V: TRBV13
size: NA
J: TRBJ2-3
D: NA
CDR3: CASRPQSTDTQYF
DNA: TGTGCCAGCAGACCCCAGTCCACAGATACGCAGTATTTT

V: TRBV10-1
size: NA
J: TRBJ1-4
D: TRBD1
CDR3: CASNRDRGEKLFF
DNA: TGCGCCAGCAATCGGGACAGGGGTGAAAAACTGTTTTTT

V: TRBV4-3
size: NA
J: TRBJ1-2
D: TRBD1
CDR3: CASSQGIGTGGSNGYTF
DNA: TGCGCCAGCAGCCAAGGGATTGGGACAGGCGGGAGCAATGGCTACACCTTC

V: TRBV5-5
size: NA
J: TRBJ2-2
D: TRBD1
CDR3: CASSLPTGSNTGELFF
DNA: TGTGCCAGCAGCTTACCGACAGGGTCGAACACCGGGGAGCTGTTTTTT

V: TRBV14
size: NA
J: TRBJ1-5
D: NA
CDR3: CASSNPNQPQHF
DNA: TGTGCCAGCAGCAATCCCAATCAGCCCCAGCATTTT

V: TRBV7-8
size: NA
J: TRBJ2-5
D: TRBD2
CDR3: CASSPYRIASGEIQETQYF
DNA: TGTGCCAGCAGCCCCTACCGCATAGCTAGCGGGGAAATACAAGAGACCCAGTACTTC

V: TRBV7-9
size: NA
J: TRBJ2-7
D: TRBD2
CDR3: CASSHGGGDEQYF
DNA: TGTGCCAGCAGCCACGGGGGGGGCGACGAGCAGTACTTC